The clone carrying this T cell receptor (beta chain) occurred once. The CDR3 has 15 amino acids. The germline gives CDR1 SGHRS, CDR2 YFSETQ. V was clipped by 3 bases and J by 3 bases; unmatched bases: 8. This sample is drawn from a study of blood T cell repertoires in COVID-19. In the authors' methods: Amplifying reference gene primers gave estimates of nucleated cell counts. Only in-frame clones appear in the TCRdb table, and some are missing; sequencing was by immunoSEQ multiplex PCR. Clone size and the V and J calls come from that table; the DNA yielded D and trimming. In the table there are some 97,000 clones, roughly 90% of which are singletons.

This rearrangement joins TRBV5-1 to TRBJ1-2; 7 bases line up with TRBD1. The receptor comes from a man in his fifties or sixties with active COVID-19. What was sequenced was peripheral blood. The CDR3: CASSWGDREDYGYTF. The CDR3 DNA is TGCGCCAGCAGCTGGGGGGACAGAGAGGACTATGGCTACACCTTC.